Shown below are 22 T cell receptor beta chains from a single sample sequenced in a study of T cells in localized non-small cell lung cancer. Libraries were prepared by immunoSEQ multiplex PCR; TCRdb keeps only in-frame clonotypes and omits some of them. The table shows about 22,000 clones, with 75% to 90% occurring only once. The source material was PBMCs, sampled before any cancer treatment. The receptors stem from a man between 40 and 75 years old with stage II squamous cell lung carcinoma.

The chain couples TRBV6-1 to TRBJ1-6; 7 bases align to TRBD1. This CDR3 is built from 19 residues. V was clipped by 3 bases and J by 0 bases; unmatched bases: 11. Per the germline V gene, CDR1 is MNHNS and CDR2 is SASEGT. Written as DNA, the CDR3 is TGTGCCAGCAGTGACGTCCGGGACAGTTTTTTCTCCTATAATTCACCCCTCCACTTT. Amino acids: CASSDVRDSFFSYNSPLHF.

The chain joins TRBV7-2 to TRBJ2-7; 10 nucleotides match TRBD2. The CDR3 runs to 15 residues. J gave up 5 bases and V 2 bases, and 6 bases lay outside the gene matches. In germline, CDR1 is SGHTA, CDR2 FQGNSA. The CDR3 spells CASSLFLAGVNEQYF. The CDR3 nucleotides read TGTGCCAGCAGCTTATTTCTAGCGGGGGTCAACGAGCAGTACTTC.

The V gene is TRBV7-9, the J gene TRBJ2-5; D gene ambiguous. This CDR3 has 12 residues. V lost 5 bases and J lost 5, with 9 bases in between. From germline, CDR1 is SEHNR and CDR2 FQNEAQ (reference sequence). DNA of the CDR3: TGTGCCAGCAGCGCACTCCATGAGACCCAGTACTTC. It yields the protein CASSALHETQYF.

The V call is TRBV28, the J call TRBJ2-7, with D tentatively TRBD2 (6 bases). Trimming stripped 7 bases from V and 2 bases from J, with 9 bases between. CDR3 length: 12 residues. Germline values: CDR1 MDHEN, CDR2 SYDVKM. The CDR3 DNA sequence: TGTGCCAGCACGGCGGGAACCTACGAGCAGTACTTC. This sequence encodes CASTAGTYEQYF.

About this clone itself: Its ends do not fully match the called genes, so a read error is possible. Other nucleotide sequences in the sample specify the same CDR3. This CDR3 is CASSLGADYGYTF. For the CDR3, the DNA is TGTGCCAGCAGTTTAGGGGCGGACTATGGCTACACCTTC. This chain connects TRBV7-8 to TRBJ1-2, with D perhaps matching TRBD1 (5 bases). Germline-derived CDR1 and CDR2 are SGHVS and FQNEAQ. The CDR3 runs 13 residues.

The chain employs TRBV6-6 and TRBJ1-1; possibly TRBD1 for D (5 bases). CDR1 and CDR2 (germline): MNHNY, SVGAGI (reference sequence). The V end lost 2 bases, the J end lost 3 bases, and 7 bases lay between the germline ends. The CDR3 covers 13 residues. CDR3 residues: CASSYDSYTEAFF. For the CDR3, the DNA is TGTGCCAGCAGTTACGACAGTTACACTGAAGCTTTCTTT.

The J gene is TRBJ1-2, the V gene TRBV28; D perhaps matches TRBD1 (6 bases). Germline CDR1 MDHEN, CDR2 SYDVKM. The CDR3 runs 18 residues. Trimming took 6 bases from V and 2 from J, leaving 25 bases between them. For the CDR3, the DNA is TGTGCCAGCAGGACGGACCACTTACGGGAAGGGGGAAACTATGGCTACACCTTC. Its translation: CASRTDHLREGGNYGYTF.

The rearrangement links TRBV7-6 to TRBJ2-7; TRBD1 matches at 8 bases. Per germline, CDR1 SGHVS and CDR2 FNYEAQ. Trimming removed 0 bases from V and 4 bases from J; junction bases left unmatched: 2. The length of the CDR3 is 14 residues. For the CDR3, the DNA is TGTGCCAGCAGCTTAGCCGGACAGGGATACGAGCAGTACTTC. This codes for CASSLAGQGYEQYF.

The V and J genes are TRBV2 and TRBJ1-6, with a weak D call TRBD1 (6 bases). CDR3 size: 14 residues. CDR1 is SNHLY and CDR2 is FYNNEI in the germline V gene. V gave up 11 bases and J gave up 6 bases, with 17 bases separating them. The CDR3 region is CAWIGGRLNSPLHF. CDR3 nucleotides: TGTGCCTGGATAGGGGGGAGACTTAATTCACCCCTCCACTTT. Together with reference TRBV2 and TRBJ1-6, the CDR3 gives the full variable domain: EPEVTQTPSHQVTQMGQEVILRCVPISNHLYFYWYRQILGQKVEFLVSFYNNEISEKSEIFDDQFSVERPDGSNFTLKIRSTKLEDSAMYFCAWIGGRLNSPLHFGNGTRLTVT.

The V call is TRBV5-4, the J call TRBJ2-5; D possibly uses TRBD1 or TRBD2 (6 bases each). Germline loops: CDR1 SGHNT, CDR2 YYREEE (reference sequence). This CDR3 has 15 amino acids. The V gene lost 0 bases and the J gene lost 4 bases, with 13 bases spanning the gap. Here the CDR3 reads CASSLGGASRETQYF. The CDR3 nucleotides are TGTGCCAGCAGCTTGGGGGGGGCGAGTCGAGAGACCCAGTACTTC.

This chain joins TRBV14 and TRBJ2-3; weak D call: TRBD2 (6 bases). Looked up from germline, CDR1 is SGHDN and CDR2 is FVKESK. The CDR3 is made up of 18 amino acids. V was trimmed by 0 bases and J by 1 base, leaving 17 bases between them. This CDR3 reads CASSQDKYPSAGTDTQYF. The CDR3 DNA follows: TGTGCCAGCAGCCAAGATAAGTATCCTAGCGCCGGCACAGATACGCAGTATTTT.

J is TRBJ2-7 and V is TRBV10-2; weak D call: TRBD2 (6 bases). The germline V gene has CDR1 WSHSY and CDR2 SAAADI. This CDR3 has 14 residues. V gave up 6 bases and J gave up 0 bases, with 12 bases separating them. CDR3 coding DNA: TGCGCCAGCAGGGGACTCCCCGACTCCTACGAGCAGTACTTC. This codes for CASRGLPDSYEQYF.

The rearrangement uses TRBV6-4 and TRBJ2-1; 8 nucleotides match TRBD2. Germline V CDR1 and CDR2: MRHNA, SNTAGT. The V and J ends lost 4 bases and 7 bases, in that order; junction bases with no gene match: 0. This CDR3 is 12 amino acids long. CDR3: CASSGGGNEQFF. DNA for the CDR3: TGTGCCAGCAGTGGCGGGGGGAATGAGCAGTTCTTC.

The rearrangement joins TRBV7-9 to TRBJ2-7; a possible D gene is TRBD1 (5 bases). Germline assignment: CDR1 SEHNR and CDR2 FQNEAQ (reference sequence). The CDR3 is made up of 16 amino acids. V was shortened by 1 base and J by 0 bases, with 13 bases between the two germline ends. The CDR3 region has the DNA TGTGCCAGCAGCTTAGAGTCGCCAGGGTTCTCCTACGAGCAGTACTTC. Translated: CASSLESPGFSYEQYF.

V usage is TRBV5-1 and J usage is TRBJ1-2, with 7 bases lining up with TRBD1. With 3 bases clipped from V and 8 bases from J, the junction kept 10 bases outside the gene matches. CDR3 size: 14 residues. Looked up from germline, CDR1 is SGHRS and CDR2 is YFSETQ. In nucleotides, the CDR3 is TGCGCCAGCAGCTCTCCAGGGGGTGAGGGCGGCTACACCTTC. This codes for CASSSPGGEGGYTF. The variable domain in full, with the rest retrieved from reference TRBV5-1 and TRBJ1-2, is KAGVTQTPRYLIKTRGQQVTLSCSPISGHRSVSWYQQTPGQGLQFLFEYFSETQRNKGNFPGRFSGRQFSNSRSEMNVSTLELGDSALYLCASSSPGGEGGYTFGSGTRLTVV.

This sequence joins TRBV29-1 and TRBJ2-2; a possible D gene is TRBD1 (6 bases). Germline CDR1 and CDR2: SQVTM and ANQGSEA. CDR3 length equals 13 residues. Between the trimmed V and J ends, which lost 6 bases and 6 bases, there was a span of 14 bases. The CDR3 spells CSVGGQFPGELFF. DNA of the CDR3: TGCAGCGTGGGTGGACAGTTCCCCGGGGAGCTGTTTTTT.

The V gene is TRBV10-3, the J gene TRBJ1-5; D might be TRBD1 (5 bases). Trimming stripped 2 bases from V and 5 bases from J, with 13 bases between. Germline V gene data show CDR1 as ENHRY and CDR2 as SYGVKD. The CDR3 runs 15 residues. The CDR3 DNA reads as TGTGCCATCAGTGAGCGCAGGGAAGGAGATCAGCCCCAGCATTTT. As protein: CAISERREGDQPQHF.

V usage is TRBV4-3 and J usage is TRBJ2-5; 12 bases match TRBD2. CDR1 LGHNA and CDR2 YSLEER come from the germline V gene. V lost 0 bases, J lost 5 bases, and 7 bases stayed unmatched. The CDR3 has 17 amino acids. The CDR3 spells CASSQDPSGGAWETQYF. In nucleotides, the CDR3 is TGCGCCAGCAGCCAAGATCCTAGCGGGGGGGCCTGGGAGACCCAGTACTTC.

Comment on this clone: A junction end diverges from the germline sequence, so it may reflect a read error. The same CDR3 arises from other DNA sequences in this sample as well. V usage is TRBV18 and J usage is TRBJ2-7, with D uncertain. The tail of the sequence fits TRBJ2-5 better, so the J call may be wrong. The CDR3 length is 12 residues. Germline V CDR1 and CDR2: KGHSH, LQKENI. The CDR3 sequence: CASSPQDSTQYF. As DNA, the CDR3 is TGCGCCAGCTCACCACAAGACTCGACCCAGTACTTC.

The genes are TRBV27 and TRBJ2-7, with D maybe TRBD2 (6 bases). Germline loops: CDR1 MNHEY, CDR2 SMNVEV (reference sequence). Trimming pared 7 bases from V and 0 bases from J, leaving 16 bases between. The CDR3 runs to 15 residues. For the CDR3, the DNA is TGTGCCAGCAACTTCCGTGGGAGGAGCTCCTACGAGCAGTACTTC. This codes for CASNFRGRSSYEQYF.

In this sample, this clone turned up once. This chain's CDR3 is CASSLTDGQSYEQYF. For the CDR3, the DNA is TGTGCCAGCAGCTTAACTGACGGACAGTCCTACGAGCAGTACTTC. This chain connects TRBV7-3 to TRBJ2-7, with D possibly TRBD1 on 6 matching bases. Germline CDR1 reads SGHTA; CDR2 reads FQGTGA. This CDR3 is built from 15 residues. V lost 0 bases to trimming and J lost 1 base, with 10 bases between them.

The sample holds one count of this clone. The rearrangement joins TRBV10-3 to TRBJ2-3; 11 bases align to TRBD2. The CDR3 contains 18 residues. Germline V gives CDR1 ENHRY, CDR2 SYGVKD. V was pared by 0 bases and J by 0 bases, with 5 bases of the junction left unmatched. The CDR3 loop is CAISESVGLAVSTDTQYF. In DNA, the CDR3 is TGTGCCATCAGTGAGTCAGTGGGACTAGCGGTTAGCACAGATACGCAGTATTTT.